In its sample, the clone carrying this T cell receptor beta chain was seen a few times. This CDR3 is 16 amino acids long. Trimming stripped 6 bases from V and 0 bases from J, with 15 bases between. Unique molecular identifiers were incorporated into the prepared TCRbeta library. In TCRdb, the PCR reads were re-called with MiXCR into one record per CDR3 protein. This sample has fewer than 700,000 distinct CDR3 sequences, with approximately 22% found just once. These data are taken from a study of T-cell reconstitution after alpha-beta-depleted transplantation in children. This receptor was identified in a boy in the first two years of life who had a stem cell transplant for acute myeloid leukemia, so the T cells may come from the graft donor. Sequences were derived from PBMCs, mostly from graft donor cells, sampled 360 days after TCRalphabeta/CD19-depleted stem cell transplant. The rearrangement joins TRBV12-3 or TRBV12-4 to TRBJ2-4; a weak D match, TRBD2 (5 bases). CDR3 sequence: CASRRTGMLAKNIQYF. Written as DNA, the CDR3 is TGTGCCAGCAGGCGGACGGGGATGCTAGCCAAAAACATTCAGTACTTC.